This T cell receptor (beta chain) was obtained from a study of PD-L1 blockade in urothelial cancer (dated by TCRdb to between 2016 and 2019). With regard to the full study: Therapy was started in the mid-2010s for all patients, and atezolizumab 1,200 mg was administered intravenously every 3 weeks. About nine tenths of the roughly 29 patients were identified as males with urothelial cancer of bladder origin, and a prior smoking history was reported by 18 of 29 patients. Patients had an ECOG performance status of 0 or 1 and had received between 0 and 3 prior chemotherapy regimens. Blood samples were analyzed at two time points: 3 weeks after treatment start (second dose) and 6 weeks after treatment start. Blood samples yielded a median of around 130,000 T cells and roughly 80,000 unique TCRs, with median clonality 0.080. Somatic, immune and clinical correlates of response to PD-L1 blockade with atezolizumab in urothelial cancer were the focus of an exploratory multi-omic analysis. Pretreatment tumor samples, along with matched peripheral blood collected serially before and after atezolizumab treatment, underwent TCR sequencing. Durable clinical benefit was defined as progression-free survival longer than 6 months, and TCR features were also tested against progression-free and overall survival. In the same patients, whole exome sequencing and RNA sequencing of pretreatment tumors were performed in addition to TCR sequencing. Durable clinical benefit was achieved by nine patients but not by the remaining 20. Pretreatment blood TCR-seq was available for twenty-nine patients, at least one posttreatment blood collection was obtained for around 25 patients, and tumor TCR-seq was available for around 25 patients. What the authors observed across the whole study: Patients with durable benefit showed greater expansion of tumor-associated TCR clones in peripheral blood 3 weeks after starting treatment (n ≈ 21, p = 0.022). Improved progression-free and overall survival was associated with having pretreatment peripheral blood TCR clonality below the median. Because of the small sample size (n ≈ 27) and the many exploratory analyses performed, the results are intended to be regarded as hypothesis-generating.

CDR1 and CDR2 (SEHNR, FQNEAQ) derive from the germline V gene (reference sequence). The CDR3 sequence holds 18 residues, the cysteine and phenylalanine included. The entry retains the CDR3 DNA only, 54 bases that are in frame from base 1. V lost 1 base and J lost 2 bases; the stretch between them is 21 bases long. Each PCR received spiked-in synthetic TCR analog templates so that absolute template abundance could be estimated from read counts. Using the immunoSEQ assay, TCRbeta CDR3 regions were amplified from genomic DNA with bias-controlled V and J gene primers. Rearranged TCRbeta segments were sequenced at approximately 20X coverage. For the original study's pipeline: Clustering was used to correct sequencing errors, and CDR3s were annotated against IMGT to assign V, D and J genes. Downstream analyses used only productive TCRbeta rearrangements, leaving out any out-of-frame or stop-codon sequences. Clonality was computed as one minus Shannon entropy normalized by the log of the number of unique productive sequences. Fisher's exact test with Benjamini-Hochberg correction, using a cutoff of adjusted p below 0.01, was how clones that differed between time points or between blood and tumor were identified. TCRdb carries this immuneACCESS record with in-frame sequences only. Its versions omit some clonotypes, under half of them owing to an unresolved V gene in the studies checked, with the rest unexplained. For V, J and clone size, that table is used; D and trimming come from the DNA. The sample table records tens of thousands of clones; nearly 85% of these occur just once. The ten largest clones represent 5.8% of the sample.

This clone has a single count. There is no known antigen for this receptor. No clone much larger than this one lies a single base away; base qualities are absent. A cohort of about 30 patients with locally advanced or metastatic urothelial carcinoma, treated at Memorial Sloan Kettering on a trial protocol, was included. Peripheral blood mononuclear cells were collected pretreatment and during treatment, with between 1 and 8 total time points obtained per patient. The Qiagen DNeasy Blood extraction kit was used to purify genomic DNA from total PBMCs and tumor samples. PBMCs were collected pretreatment and during treatment and were isolated and stored as previously described.

The sample in question was PBMCs, obtained around atezolizumab (anti-PD-L1) treatment. The sequence was collected from a man aged 35-49 years with urothelial cancer. This chain is built from TRBV7-9 and TRBJ2-7; TRBD1 is a possible D gene, resting on 6 matching bases. The CDR3 sequence is CASSLDRWGHASTYEQYF. The DNA reads TGTGCCAGCAGCTTAGATCGGTGGGGACACGCTTCGACCTACGAGCAGTACTTC.